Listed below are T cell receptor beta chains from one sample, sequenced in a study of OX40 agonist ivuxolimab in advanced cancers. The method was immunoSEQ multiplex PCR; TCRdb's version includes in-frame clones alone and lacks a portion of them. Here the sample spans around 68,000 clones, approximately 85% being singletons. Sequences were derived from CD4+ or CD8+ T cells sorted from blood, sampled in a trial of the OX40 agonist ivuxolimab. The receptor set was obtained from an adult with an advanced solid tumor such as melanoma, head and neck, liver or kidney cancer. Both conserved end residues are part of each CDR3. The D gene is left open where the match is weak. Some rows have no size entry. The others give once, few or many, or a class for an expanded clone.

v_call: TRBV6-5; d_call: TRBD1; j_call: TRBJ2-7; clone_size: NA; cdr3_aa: CASSYGAGGGWEYF; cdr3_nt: TGTGCCAGCAGTTACGGGGCAGGGGGCGGGTGGGAGTACTTC
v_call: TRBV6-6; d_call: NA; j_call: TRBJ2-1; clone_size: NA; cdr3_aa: CASSYPGSYNEQFF; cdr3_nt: TGTGCCAGCAGTTACCCCGGGTCCTACAATGAGCAGTTCTTC
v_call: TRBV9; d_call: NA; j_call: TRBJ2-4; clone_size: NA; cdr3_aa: CASSATQLAKNIQYF; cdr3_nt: TGTGCCAGCAGCGCCACCCAGTTAGCCAAAAACATTCAGTACTTC
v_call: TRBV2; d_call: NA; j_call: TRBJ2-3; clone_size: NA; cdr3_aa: CASSDRARIVGTDTQYF; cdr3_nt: TGTGCCAGCAGTGATCGGGCCCGGATAGTGGGCACAGATACGCAGTATTTT
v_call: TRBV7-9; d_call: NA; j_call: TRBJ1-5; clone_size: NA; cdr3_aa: CASSLAQKNQPQHF; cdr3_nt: TGTGCCAGCAGCTTAGCGCAAAAAAATCAGCCCCAGCATTTT
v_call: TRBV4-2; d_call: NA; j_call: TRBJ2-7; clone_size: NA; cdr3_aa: CASSQATGRYEQYF; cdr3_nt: TGTGCCAGCAGCCAAGCCACAGGGCGGTACGAGCAGTACTTC
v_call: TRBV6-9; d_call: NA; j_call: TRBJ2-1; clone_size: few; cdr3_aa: CAGYHFYNEQFF; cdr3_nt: TGTGCCGGTTACCACTTCTACAATGAGCAGTTCTTC
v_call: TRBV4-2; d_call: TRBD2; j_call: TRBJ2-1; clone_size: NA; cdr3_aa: CASSQDLSRLAGVHEQFF; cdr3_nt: TGTGCCAGCAGCCAAGATTTATCGAGGCTAGCGGGAGTGCATGAGCAGTTCTTC
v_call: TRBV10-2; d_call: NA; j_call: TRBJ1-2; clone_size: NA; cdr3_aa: CASSARRLDYGYTF; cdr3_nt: TGCGCCAGCAGTGCCCGTCGGTTGGACTATGGCTACACCTTC
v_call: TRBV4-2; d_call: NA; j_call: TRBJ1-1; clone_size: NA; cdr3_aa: CASSQVGQGRTEAFF; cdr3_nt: TGTGCCAGCAGCCAAGTCGGGCAGGGGAGGACTGAAGCTTTCTTT
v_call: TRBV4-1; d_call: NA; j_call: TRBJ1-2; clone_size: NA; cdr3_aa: CASSQDRVRGYTF; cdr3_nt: TGCGCCAGCAGCCAAGATCGCGTGCGCGGCTACACCTTC
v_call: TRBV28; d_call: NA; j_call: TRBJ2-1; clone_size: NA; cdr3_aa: CASITSGSGDEQFF; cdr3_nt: TGTGCCAGCATAACGTCAGGGTCGGGAGATGAGCAGTTCTTC
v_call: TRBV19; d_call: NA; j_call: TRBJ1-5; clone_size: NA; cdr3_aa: CASSTTGGDQPQHF; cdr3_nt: TGTGCCAGTAGTACTACGGGTGGGGATCAGCCCCAGCATTTT
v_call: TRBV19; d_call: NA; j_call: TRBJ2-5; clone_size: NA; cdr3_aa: CASSIADSQETQYF; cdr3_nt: TGTGCCAGTAGTATCGCGGACAGCCAAGAGACCCAGTACTTC
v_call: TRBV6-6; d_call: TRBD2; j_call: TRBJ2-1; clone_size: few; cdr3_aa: CASSYSASGRFLF; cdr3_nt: TGTGCCAGCAGTTACTCGGCTAGCGGGAGGTTCCTCTTC
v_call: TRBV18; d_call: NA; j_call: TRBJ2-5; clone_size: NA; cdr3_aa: CASSLGMETQYF; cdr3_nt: TGTGCCAGCTCTCTAGGAATGGAGACCCAGTACTTC
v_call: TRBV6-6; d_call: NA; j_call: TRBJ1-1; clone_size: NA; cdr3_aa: CASRGSIAALNTEAFF; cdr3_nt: TGTGCCAGCAGAGGCTCGATCGCTGCTTTGAACACTGAAGCTTTCTTT
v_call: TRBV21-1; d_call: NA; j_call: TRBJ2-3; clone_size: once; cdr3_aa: CASSKALGFGTGNSLCTDTQYF; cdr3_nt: NA
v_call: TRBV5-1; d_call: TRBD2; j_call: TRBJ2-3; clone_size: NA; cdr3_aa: CASSLKREVGDTQYF; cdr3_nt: TGCGCCAGCAGCTTAAAGCGGGAGGTTGGGGATACGCAGTATTTT
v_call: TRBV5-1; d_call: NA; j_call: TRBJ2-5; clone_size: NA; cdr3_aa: CASGGSGRTQETQYF; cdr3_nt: TGCGCCAGCGGGGGTTCAGGGAGAACACAAGAGACCCAGTACTTC
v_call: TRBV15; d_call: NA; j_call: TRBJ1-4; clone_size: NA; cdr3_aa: CATSRDARTVNEKLFF; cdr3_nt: TGTGCCACCAGCAGAGATGCCCGGACAGTAAATGAAAAACTGTTTTTT
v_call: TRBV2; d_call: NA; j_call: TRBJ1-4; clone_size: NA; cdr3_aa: CASNEGFDEKLFF; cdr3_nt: TGTGCCAGCAATGAGGGGTTCGATGAAAAACTGTTTTTT
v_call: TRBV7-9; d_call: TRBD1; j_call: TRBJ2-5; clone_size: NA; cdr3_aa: CASSSLGQPPDGTQYF; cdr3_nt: TGTGCCAGCAGCTCTCTGGGACAGCCTCCTGATGGGACCCAGTACTTC
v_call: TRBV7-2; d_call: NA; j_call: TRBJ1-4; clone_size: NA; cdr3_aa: CASSQSTRREFNEKLFF; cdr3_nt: TGTGCCAGCAGCCAATCGACCCGCAGAGAGTTTAATGAAAAACTGTTTTTT
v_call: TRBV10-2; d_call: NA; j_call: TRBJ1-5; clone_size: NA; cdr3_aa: CASSERGVEQPQHF; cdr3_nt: TGCGCCAGCAGTGAGAGGGGGGTAGAGCAGCCCCAGCATTTT
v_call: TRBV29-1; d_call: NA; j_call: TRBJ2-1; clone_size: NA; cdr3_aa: CSVGRTRNEQFF; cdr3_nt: TGCAGCGTTGGCAGAACACGGAATGAGCAGTTCTTC
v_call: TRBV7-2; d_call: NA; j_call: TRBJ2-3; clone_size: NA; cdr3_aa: CASRQVVDTQYF; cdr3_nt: TGTGCCAGCAGACAGGTAGTAGATACGCAGTATTTT
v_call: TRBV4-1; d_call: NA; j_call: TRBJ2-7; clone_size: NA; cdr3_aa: CASSPGEAYEQYF; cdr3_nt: TGCGCCAGCAGCCCAGGAGAGGCCTACGAGCAGTACTTC
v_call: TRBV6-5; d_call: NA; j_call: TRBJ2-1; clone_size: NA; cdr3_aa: CASTRQPISYNEQFF; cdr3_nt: TGTGCCAGCACCCGACAGCCCATCTCCTACAATGAGCAGTTCTTC
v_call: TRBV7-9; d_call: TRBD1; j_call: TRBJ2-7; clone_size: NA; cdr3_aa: CASSQDRGYEQYF; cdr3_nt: TGTGCCAGCAGCCAGGACAGGGGATACGAGCAGTACTTC